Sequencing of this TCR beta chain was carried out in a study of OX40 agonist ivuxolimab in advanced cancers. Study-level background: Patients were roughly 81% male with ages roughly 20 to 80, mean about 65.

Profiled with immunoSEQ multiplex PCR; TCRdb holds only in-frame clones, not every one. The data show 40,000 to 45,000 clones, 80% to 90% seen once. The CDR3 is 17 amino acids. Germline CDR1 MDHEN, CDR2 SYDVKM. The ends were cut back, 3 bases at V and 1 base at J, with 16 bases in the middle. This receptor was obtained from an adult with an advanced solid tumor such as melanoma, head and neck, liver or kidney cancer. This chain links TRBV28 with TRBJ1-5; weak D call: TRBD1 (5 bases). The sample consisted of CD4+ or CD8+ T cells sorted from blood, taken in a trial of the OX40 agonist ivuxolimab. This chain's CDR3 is CASSFWEKSGSNQPQHF. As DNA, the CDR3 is TGTGCCAGCAGTTTTTGGGAGAAATCAGGGAGCAATCAGCCCCAGCATTTT. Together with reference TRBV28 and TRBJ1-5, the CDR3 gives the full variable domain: DVKVTQSSRYLVKRTGEKVFLECVQDMDHENMFWYRQDPGLGLRLIYFSYDVKMKEKGDIPEGYSVSREKKERFSLILESASTNQTSMYLCASSFWEKSGSNQPQHFGDGTRLSIL.